This T cell receptor beta chain stems from a study of blood T cell repertoires in COVID-19. Under the authors' procedure: Quantification of nucleated cells was approximated via reference gene primer amplification. Sequencing was performed with immunoSEQ multiplex PCR; in TCRdb, only in-frame clones are kept and a portion is missing. V, J and clone size reflect that table, while D and trimming were determined from the DNA. This table holds some 140,000 clones, over 70% found once. Trimming pared 5 bases from V and 3 bases from J, leaving 17 bases between. Per germline, CDR1 MNHEY and CDR2 SMNVEV (reference sequence). The CDR3 has 15 residues. The sample holds one count of this clone.

Material for sequencing was peripheral blood. The chain recombines TRBV27 with TRBJ2-7; possible D gene TRBD1, 6 bases. The clonotype originates from a man older than 75 with acute or convalescent COVID-19. CDR3 coding DNA: TGTGCCAGCAGTGCAACAGGGCGGCTACGCTACGAGCAGTACTTC. This gives the protein CASSATGRLRYEQYF.